Listed below are T cell receptor beta chains from one sample, sequenced in a study of T cells in tuberculosis. Assay used: immunoSEQ multiplex PCR; TCRdb lists only in-frame clones, some missing. The profile shows 30,000 to 35,000 clones, approximately 90% of them singletons. The sequenced sample was PBMCs. These receptors all come from a donor aged 10 to 29 with latent tuberculosis or without tuberculosis infection. Both conserved end residues are trimmed from each CDR3. Fields, in order: J gene, V gene, D gene, clone size, CDR3 protein. D genes are given only for firm matches. Only some rows state a clone size, as once, few, many or a class for expanded clones.

>TRBJ1-2|TRBV7-9|.|.
ASSSPDGYT
>TRBJ2-1|TRBV6-6|TRBD2|.
ASTELAGYNEQF
>TRBJ1-6|TRBV11-2|.|.
ASSLPQGVRINSPLH
>TRBJ2-7|TRBV7-9|TRBD2|.
ASSRVPLKLAGGPREQY
>TRBJ1-5|TRBV9|.|.
ASSSTDASNQPQH
>TRBJ1-1|TRBV5-1|.|.
ASSTGEEISEAF
>TRBJ2-7|TRBV5-1|.|.
ASSLAGGQQY
>TRBJ1-3|TRBV11-2|TRBD1|.
ASSPDRVGNTIY
>TRBJ2-5|TRBV5-1|.|.
ASSLSLSRGLGTQY
>TRBJ2-1|TRBV7-2|.|.
ASSSSIGEQF
>TRBJ1-6|TRBV7-9|.|few
ASSFRSSYNSPLH
>TRBJ1-1|TRBV25-1|.|once
ASSEAGNQNTEAF
>TRBJ1-6|TRBV9|.|.
ASSGMSGGSRLGSPLH
>TRBJ1-5|TRBV19|.|.
ASKEGLSNQPQH
>TRBJ2-3|TRBV6-5|.|.
ASSRGAGDTQY
>TRBJ1-1|TRBV7-8|.|.
ASSLVAANTEAF
>TRBJ1-1|TRBV9|.|.
ASSVAGQANTEAF
>TRBJ1-4|TRBV15|.|.
ATGEFGSGLYEKLF
>TRBJ2-6|TRBV7-6|TRBD1|.
ASSLGAGGEAGANVLT
>TRBJ2-2|TRBV19|TRBD1|.
ASSMPTGSNTGELF
>TRBJ2-7|TRBV4-1|TRBD1|.
ASSQPRQGTGEQY
>TRBJ1-5|TRBV19|TRBD1|.
ASRGGQVGSQPQH
>TRBJ1-2|TRBV6-5|TRBD1|.
ASSSGQGGGYT
>TRBJ2-2|TRBV6-4|TRBD2|once
ASQLAANTGELF
>TRBJ2-7|TRBV11-2|.|.
ASSLQDGNYEQY
>TRBJ2-3|TRBV6-4|.|few
ASSDSMNRATDTQY